Each of the 25 T cell receptor beta chains below was sequenced from the same sample in a study of cytomegalovirus exposure and HLA in healthy donors (TCRdb year 2017). Library preparation employed the immunoSEQ multiplex PCR assay. For the multiplex PCR, a mixture combining 60 forward primers for TCR Vbeta segments and 13 reverse primers for TCR Jbeta segments was used. Imported from immuneACCESS, the table was reduced by TCRdb to in-frame sequences with V and J called. These copies leave out some clones; in studies compared against another copy, an unresolved V gene accounts for under half, and the cause of the remainder is not known. The sample records over 150,000 clones, roughly 77% of which are singletons. The ten largest clones capture 4.9% of the sample. The sequencing input was PBMCs. Source of these receptors: a male donor in good health and CMV-seronegative.

Written as DNA, the CDR3 is TGTGCCAGTAGTATTCCCCGGGAGAATGGCTACACCTTC. This codes for CASSIPRENGYTF. The J gene is TRBJ1-2, the V gene TRBV19; D unclear. This CDR3 has 13 residues. Germline CDR1 is LNHDA and CDR2 is SQIVND (reference sequence). V was shortened by 3 bases and J by 6 bases, with 11 bases between the two germline ends. The variable domain in full, completed from reference TRBV19 and TRBJ1-2, reads DGGITQSPKYLFRKEGQNVTLSCEQNLNHDAMYWYRQDPGQGLRLIYYSQIVNDFQKGDIAEGYSVSREKKESFPLTVTSAQKNPTAFYLCASSIPRENGYTFGSGTRLTVV.

J is TRBJ2-2 and V is TRBV6-5, with a tentative D call TRBD2 (6 bases). The CDR3 has 15 amino acids. V lost 6 bases and J 8 bases, leaving 19 bases between the germline ends. From germline, CDR1 is MNHEY and CDR2 SVGAGI. CDR3 in amino acids: CASRPSGGIRGELFF. CDR3 DNA sequence: TGTGCCAGCAGGCCCTCCGGGGGAATCCGTGGGGAGCTGTTTTTT.

The chain has TRBV5-6 and TRBJ1-1; tentatively, D is TRBD1 (6 bases). The CDR3 sequence is 13 residues long. Germline V gene lookup returns CDR1 SGHDT and CDR2 YYEEEE. V was trimmed by 0 bases and J by 11 bases, leaving 14 bases between them. DNA for the CDR3: TGTGCCAGCAGCTTGGCCGGCTCAGGGGACGCTTTCTTT. Its protein is CASSLAGSGDAFF.

The rearrangement links TRBV7-9 to TRBJ2-7, with 7 bases fitting TRBD2. The CDR3 runs 15 residues. J gave up 2 bases and V 10 bases, and 14 bases lay outside the gene matches. CDR1 and CDR2 from the germline V gene are SEHNR and FQNEAQ (reference sequence). The CDR3 nucleotides are TGTGCCACCGAAGATTGGGGGGGGGTAGCCTACGAGCAGTACTTC. Translated: CATEDWGGVAYEQYF.

The chain employs TRBV28 and TRBJ1-4, with a weak D call TRBD1 (6 bases). There are 14 residues in the CDR3. Germline CDR1 MDHEN, CDR2 SYDVKM. V lost 6 bases and J 7 bases, leaving 15 bases between the germline ends. CDR3 DNA: TGTGCCAGCAGCGAGGGGGGGGCGGCTGAAAAACTGTTTTTT. Its protein is CASSEGGAAEKLFF.

This chain connects TRBV19 to TRBJ1-1; D is unclear. Germline V gives CDR1 LNHDA, CDR2 SQIVND (reference sequence). CDR3 length equals 13 residues. Trimming took 9 bases from V and 1 from J, leaving 12 bases between them. The CDR3 sequence is CASQKDSNTEAFF. As DNA, the CDR3 is TGTGCCAGCCAGAAAGACTCGAACACTGAAGCTTTCTTT.

V gene TRBV6-6 combines with J gene TRBJ2-7; D is possibly TRBD1 (5 bases). The CDR3 contains 15 residues. The germline V gene encodes CDR1 MNHNY and CDR2 SVGAGI (reference sequence). Trimming took 5 bases from V and 0 from J, leaving 14 bases between them. CDR3: CASSNQGPSSYEQYF. For the CDR3, the DNA is TGTGCCAGCAGTAACCAGGGCCCGAGCTCCTACGAGCAGTACTTC.

The rearrangement links TRBV7-3 to TRBJ2-2, with TRBD1 as a possible D gene (6 bases). The V and J ends lost 6 bases and 6 bases respectively, with 11 bases between them. Germline assignment: CDR1 SGHTA and CDR2 FQGTGA. The CDR3 is 13 residues long. The CDR3 sequence: CASSSDRSGELFF. The CDR3 DNA reads TGTGCCAGCAGTTCGGACAGATCCGGGGAGCTGTTTTTT.

This chain joins TRBV28 and TRBJ2-5, with D perhaps TRBD1 (5 bases). Germline assignment: CDR1 MDHEN and CDR2 SYDVKM. Trimming cost V 8 bases and J 2 bases, with 12 bases left between them. This CDR3 is built from 13 residues. CDR3 amino acids: CASASGQQETQYF. The CDR3 region has the DNA TGTGCCAGCGCGTCAGGGCAGCAAGAGACCCAGTACTTC.

The chain couples TRBV6-1 to TRBJ1-5; 8 positions agree with TRBD1. Germline V gene lookup returns CDR1 MNHNS and CDR2 SASEGT. Losses at the gene ends were 6 bases for V and 2 bases for J; bases not matched to a gene: 6. This CDR3 region has 15 residues. The CDR3: CASRRQGRGNQPQHF. The CDR3 bases are TGTGCCAGCAGACGACAGGGGAGGGGCAATCAGCCCCAGCATTTT.

In this sample, this clone turned up a few times. The genes are TRBV14 and TRBJ2-6, with D tentatively TRBD2 (7 bases). Trimming took 4 bases from V and 0 from J, leaving 16 bases between them. The V gene's germline CDR1 is SGHDN and CDR2 FVKESK. This CDR3 spans 18 amino acids. In nucleotides, the CDR3 is TGTGCCAGCAGCCGACAGGTCGGGGGGATCTCTGGGGCCAACGTCCTGACTTTC. The encoded protein is CASSRQVGGISGANVLTF.

The chain is built from TRBV28 and TRBJ2-1; 8 nucleotides line up with TRBD1. The V gene end was trimmed by 2 bases and the J gene end by 12 bases; junction bases not matched to a gene: 12. CDR1 MDHEN and CDR2 SYDVKM come from the germline V gene. The CDR3 spans 15 residues. CDR3 nucleotides: TGTGCCAGCAGTTTAACAGGGGGGATGATTAGGGCGCAGTTCTTC. Protein: CASSLTGGMIRAQFF.

The chain carries TRBV5-5 and TRBJ2-7, with TRBD2 matching over 7 bases. Trimming took 0 bases from V and 1 from J; bases not matched to a gene: 7. The CDR3 sequence is 16 residues long. Germline CDR1 and CDR2: SGHKS and YYEKEE (reference sequence). The CDR3 region has the DNA TGTGCCAGCAGCTTGGTGCGGGCTAGCGGATCCTACGAGCAGTACTTC. Its protein is CASSLVRASGSYEQYF.

J is TRBJ1-6 and V is TRBV6-1; 9 nucleotides match TRBD1. The CDR3 runs to 16 residues. With 2 bases clipped from V and 7 bases from J, the junction kept 6 bases outside the gene matches. From germline, CDR1 is MNHNS and CDR2 SASEGT. The CDR3 here is CASSEPPGQGNSPLHF. The CDR3 DNA follows: TGTGCCAGCAGTGAACCCCCCGGACAGGGGAATTCACCCCTCCACTTT.

The rearrangement links TRBV5-4 to TRBJ2-3; tentatively, D is TRBD2 (6 bases). The V end lost 4 bases, the J end lost 4 bases, and 16 bases lay between the germline ends. This CDR3 contains 15 residues. The V gene's germline CDR1 is SGHNT and CDR2 YYREEE (reference sequence). The CDR3 reads CASSMWRGRSDTQYF. DNA for the CDR3: TGTGCCAGCAGCATGTGGCGGGGCCGGTCAGATACGCAGTATTTT.

V gene TRBV15 combines with J gene TRBJ2-5; D remains unclear. TRBJ2-7 explains the end of the DNA better; the J call may be wrong. CDR1 and CDR2 (germline): LNHNV, YYDKDF (reference sequence). The CDR3 covers 14 residues. The CDR3 reads CATSSHPNSYEQYF. CDR3 nucleotides: TGTGCCACCAGCAGTCACCCTAACTCCTACGAGCAGTACTTC.

The chain is built from TRBV4-2 and TRBJ2-5; TRBD2 matches 7 bases. The CDR3 covers 16 residues. The germline V gene has CDR1 LGHNA and CDR2 YNFKEQ. Germline trimming cut 1 base from V and 4 bases from J; bases unmatched to any gene: 9. The CDR3 DNA reads as TGTGCCAGCAGCCAAGGCATGTGGGAGGGCCGAGAGACCCAGTACTTC. The encoded protein is CASSQGMWEGRETQYF.

This clone was detected only a few times. The V gene is TRBV2, the J gene TRBJ2-5; a weak D match, TRBD1 (6 bases). Deletions cut 5 bases from V and 2 bases from J, with 9 bases between. Germline CDR1 is SNHLY and CDR2 is FYNNEI. The CDR3 has 13 residues. DNA of the CDR3: TGTGCCAGCAGTCCGGACAGTCAAGAGACCCAGTACTTC. This codes for CASSPDSQETQYF.

V usage is TRBV5-6 and J usage is TRBJ1-4, with unresolved D. The CDR3 runs to 15 residues. Germline CDR1 reads SGHDT; CDR2 reads YYEEEE. The V gene lost 0 bases and the J gene lost 8 bases, with 14 bases spanning the gap. Here the CDR3 reads CASSLALEGQEKLFF. CDR3 DNA: TGTGCCAGCAGCTTGGCCTTGGAGGGTCAGGAAAAACTGTTTTTT.

The chain has TRBV7-2 and TRBJ2-1, with 8 bases that match TRBD2. The CDR3 sequence is 17 residues long. The V gene end was trimmed by 0 bases and the J gene end by 10 bases; junction bases not matched to a gene: 14. Germline V gene sequence: CDR1 SGHTA, CDR2 FQGNSA. Written as DNA, the CDR3 is TGTGCCAGCAGCTTAGCTATCGGAGCGGGAGCGCCCGCGGAGCAGTTCTTC. The encoded protein is CASSLAIGAGAPAEQFF.

CDR3: CASVLTAGGPLPQYF. DNA of the CDR3: TGTGCTAGTGTTCTCACTGCGGGGGGCCCTCTACCCCAGTACTTC. V usage is TRBV12-5 and J usage is TRBJ2-5, with TRBD2 matching over 8 bases. The germline gives CDR1 LGHNT, CDR2 FRNRAP. Germline trimming cut 7 bases from V and 9 bases from J; bases unmatched to any gene: 16. The CDR3 has 15 amino acids.

Only a few counts were recorded for this clone. J is TRBJ2-2 and V is TRBV18; 11 bases match TRBD1. The CDR3 covers 15 residues. Per germline, CDR1 KGHSH and CDR2 LQKENI. The V gene end was trimmed by 3 bases and the J gene end by 7 bases; junction bases not matched to a gene: 4. In nucleotides, the CDR3 is TGTGCCAGCTCACCCGGACAGGGGGCGCACGGGGAGCTGTTTTTT. As protein: CASSPGQGAHGELFF.

CDR3: CASSIRGPEKNTEAFF. CDR3 nucleotide sequence: TGTGCCAGTAGTATAAGGGGGCCCGAAAAGAACACTGAAGCTTTCTTT. The genes are TRBV19 and TRBJ1-1, with TRBD1 identical over 7 bases. V was clipped by 2 bases and J by 1 base; unmatched bases: 7. There are 16 residues in the CDR3. Per the germline V gene, CDR1 is LNHDA and CDR2 is SQIVND (reference sequence).

The chain links TRBV6-5 to TRBJ2-1, with D possibly TRBD2 on 5 matching bases. V was trimmed by 0 bases and J by 6 bases, leaving 12 bases between them. The V gene's germline CDR1 is MNHEY and CDR2 SVGAGI. The CDR3 loop spans 15 amino acids. The CDR3 is CASSYSRGGLNEQFF. Here the CDR3 DNA reads TGTGCCAGCAGTTACTCCCGGGGTGGACTCAATGAGCAGTTCTTC.

The chain recombines TRBV5-1 with TRBJ2-1, with 12 bases that match TRBD2. Trimming at V came to 1 base and at J to 8 bases, leaving 4 bases not matched to a gene. Germline V gene sequence: CDR1 SGHRS, CDR2 YFSETQ. The CDR3 runs 15 residues. The CDR3 loop is CASSLLAGGLDEQFF. CDR3 coding DNA: TGCGCCAGCAGCTTGCTAGCGGGGGGGCTGGATGAGCAGTTCTTC.